This T cell receptor beta chain was documented in a study of control samples from healthy donors and cancer patients. The data were produced by immunoSEQ multiplex PCR, yet TCRdb's version contains in-frame clones alone and is incomplete. The table lists some 110,000 clones, 85% to 90% of them singletons. From germline, CDR1 is SNHLY and CDR2 FYNNEI. The CDR3 sequence is 14 residues long. V was trimmed by 6 bases and J by 6 bases, leaving 16 bases between them. Sequencing used PBMCs. The chain employs TRBV2 and TRBJ2-3; TRBD2 might be the D (6 bases). The sequence came from a woman in her forties or fifties with colorectal cancer. Written as DNA, the CDR3 is TGTGCCAGCAGGCTGACTAGTTCTATTGATACGCAGTATTTT. Protein sequence: CASRLTSSIDTQYF.